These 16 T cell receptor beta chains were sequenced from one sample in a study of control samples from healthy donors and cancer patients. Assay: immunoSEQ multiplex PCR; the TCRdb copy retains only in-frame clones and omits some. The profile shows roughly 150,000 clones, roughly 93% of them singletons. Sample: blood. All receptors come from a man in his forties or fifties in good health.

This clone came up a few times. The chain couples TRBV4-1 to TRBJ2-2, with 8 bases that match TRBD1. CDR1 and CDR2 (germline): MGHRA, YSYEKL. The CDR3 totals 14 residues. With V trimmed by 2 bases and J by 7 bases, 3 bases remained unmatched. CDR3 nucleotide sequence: TGCGCCAGCAGCCAACCGACAGGGGTCGGGGAGCTGTTTTTT. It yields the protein CASSQPTGVGELFF.

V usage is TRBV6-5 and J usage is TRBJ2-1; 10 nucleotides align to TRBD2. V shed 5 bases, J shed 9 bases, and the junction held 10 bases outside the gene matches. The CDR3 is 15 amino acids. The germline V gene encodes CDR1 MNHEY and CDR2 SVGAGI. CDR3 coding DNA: TGTGCCAGCAGTACCCCTTCAGCGGGAGGGCGTGAGCAGTTCTTC. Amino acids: CASSTPSAGGREQFF.

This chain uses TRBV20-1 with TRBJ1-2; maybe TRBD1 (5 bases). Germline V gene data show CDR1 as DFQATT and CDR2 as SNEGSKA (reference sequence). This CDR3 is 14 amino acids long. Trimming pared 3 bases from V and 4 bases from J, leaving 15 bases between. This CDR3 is CSASGSGTLYGYTF. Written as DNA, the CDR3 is TGCAGTGCTAGTGGTTCAGGGACCCTCTATGGCTACACCTTC.

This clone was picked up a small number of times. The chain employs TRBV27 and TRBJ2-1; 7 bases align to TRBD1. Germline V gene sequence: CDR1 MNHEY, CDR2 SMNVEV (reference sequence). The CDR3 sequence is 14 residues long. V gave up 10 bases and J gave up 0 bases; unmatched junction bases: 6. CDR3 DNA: TGTGCCACAAGAGGGGGCCGCTCCTACAATGAGCAGTTCTTC. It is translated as CATRGGRSYNEQFF.

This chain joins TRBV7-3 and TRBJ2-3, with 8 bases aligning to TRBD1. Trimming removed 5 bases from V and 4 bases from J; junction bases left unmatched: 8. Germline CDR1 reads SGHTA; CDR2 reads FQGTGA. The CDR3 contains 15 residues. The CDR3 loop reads CASSQSGGWADTQYF. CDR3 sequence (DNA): TGTGCCAGCAGCCAGTCAGGGGGCTGGGCAGATACGCAGTATTTT.

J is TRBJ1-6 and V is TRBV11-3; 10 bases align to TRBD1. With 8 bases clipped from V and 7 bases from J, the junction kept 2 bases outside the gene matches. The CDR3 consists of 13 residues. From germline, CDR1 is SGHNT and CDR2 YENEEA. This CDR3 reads CASGQGVNSPLHF. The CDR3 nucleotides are TGTGCCAGCGGACAGGGGGTCAATTCACCCCTCCACTTT.

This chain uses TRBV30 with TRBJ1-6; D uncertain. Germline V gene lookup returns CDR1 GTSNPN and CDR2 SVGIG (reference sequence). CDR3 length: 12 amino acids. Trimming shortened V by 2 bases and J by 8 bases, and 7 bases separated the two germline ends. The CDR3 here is CAWSIGYSPLHF. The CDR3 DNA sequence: TGTGCCTGGAGTATAGGGTATTCACCCCTCCACTTT.

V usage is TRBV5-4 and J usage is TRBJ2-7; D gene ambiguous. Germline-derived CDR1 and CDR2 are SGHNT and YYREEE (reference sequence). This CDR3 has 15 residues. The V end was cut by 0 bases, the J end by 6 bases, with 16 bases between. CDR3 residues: CASSLAGRVPGEQYF. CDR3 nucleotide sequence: TGTGCCAGCAGCTTGGCCGGAAGGGTCCCGGGCGAGCAGTACTTC.

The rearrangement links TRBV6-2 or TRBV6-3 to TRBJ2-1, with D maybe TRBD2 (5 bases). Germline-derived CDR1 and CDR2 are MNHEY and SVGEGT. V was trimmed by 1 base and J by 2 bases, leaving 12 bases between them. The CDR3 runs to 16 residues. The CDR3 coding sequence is TGTGCCAGCAGTTACTTGGACTCTGCTGCCTACAATGAGCAGTTCTTC. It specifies CASSYLDSAAYNEQFF.

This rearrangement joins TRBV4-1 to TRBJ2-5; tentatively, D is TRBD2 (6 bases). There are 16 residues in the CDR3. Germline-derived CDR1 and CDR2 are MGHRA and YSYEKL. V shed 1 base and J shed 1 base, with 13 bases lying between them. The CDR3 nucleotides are TGCGCCAGCAGCCAAGTCGGGGGTTTGTCCCAAGAGACCCAGTACTTC. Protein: CASSQVGGLSQETQYF.

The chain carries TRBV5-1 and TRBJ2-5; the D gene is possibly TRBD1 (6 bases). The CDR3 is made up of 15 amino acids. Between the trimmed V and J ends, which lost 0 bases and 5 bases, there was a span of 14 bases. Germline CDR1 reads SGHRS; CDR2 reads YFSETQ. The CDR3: CASSLEGRGRETQYF. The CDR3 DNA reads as TGCGCCAGCAGCTTGGAGGGCAGGGGTAGGGAGACCCAGTACTTC.

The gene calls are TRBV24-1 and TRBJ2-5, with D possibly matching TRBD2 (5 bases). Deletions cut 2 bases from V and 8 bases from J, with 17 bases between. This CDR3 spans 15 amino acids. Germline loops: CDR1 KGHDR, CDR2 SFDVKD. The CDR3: CATSDSLRAGETQYF. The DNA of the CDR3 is TGTGCCACCAGTGATTCCTTGAGGGCAGGCGAAACCCAGTACTTC.

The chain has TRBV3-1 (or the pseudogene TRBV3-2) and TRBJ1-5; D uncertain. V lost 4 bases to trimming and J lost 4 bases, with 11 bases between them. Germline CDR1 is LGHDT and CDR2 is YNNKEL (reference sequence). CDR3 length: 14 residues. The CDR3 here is CASSPLNANQPQHF. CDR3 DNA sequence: TGTGCCAGCAGCCCGCTAAACGCAAATCAGCCCCAGCATTTT.

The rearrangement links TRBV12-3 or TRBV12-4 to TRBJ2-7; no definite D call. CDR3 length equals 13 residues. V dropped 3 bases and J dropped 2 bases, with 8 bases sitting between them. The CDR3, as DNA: TGTGCCAGCAGTTTTACCACGACCTACGAGCAGTACTTC. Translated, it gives CASSFTTTYEQYF.

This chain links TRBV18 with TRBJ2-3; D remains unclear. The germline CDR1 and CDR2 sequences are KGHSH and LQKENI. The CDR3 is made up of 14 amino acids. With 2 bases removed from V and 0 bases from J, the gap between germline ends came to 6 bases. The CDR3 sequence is CASSPILSTDTQYF. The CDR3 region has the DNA TGTGCCAGCTCACCAATACTAAGCACAGATACGCAGTATTTT.

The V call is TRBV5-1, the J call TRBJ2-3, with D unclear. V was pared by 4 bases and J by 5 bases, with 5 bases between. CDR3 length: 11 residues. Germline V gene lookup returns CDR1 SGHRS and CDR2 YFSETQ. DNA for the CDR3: TGCGCCAGCAGCGCAGAAGATACGCAGTATTTT. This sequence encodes CASSAEDTQYF. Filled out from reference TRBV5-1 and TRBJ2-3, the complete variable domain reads KAGVTQTPRYLIKTRGQQVTLSCSPISGHRSVSWYQQTPGQGLQFLFEYFSETQRNKGNFPGRFSGRQFSNSRSEMNVSTLELGDSALYLCASSAEDTQYFGPGTRLTVL.